Following are 21 T cell receptor beta chains from one sample sequenced in a study of cytomegalovirus exposure and HLA in healthy donors. With 60 Vbeta and 13 Jbeta primers, the PCR was carried out. Assay used: immunoSEQ multiplex PCR; TCRdb lists only in-frame clones, some missing. The table lists 200,000 to 250,000 clones. Specimen: PBMCs. Source of these receptors: a girl aged 2 to 9 in good health and CMV-seropositive.

CDR3 coding DNA: TGCGCCAGCGGGGCGTTGGACACTGAAGCTTTCTTT. Protein: CASGALDTEAFF. The V gene is TRBV5-1, the J gene TRBJ1-1; D is perhaps TRBD1 (5 bases). The CDR3 length is 12 residues. Trimming removed 7 bases from V and 3 bases from J, with 10 bases in between. CDR1 and CDR2 from the germline V gene are SGHRS and YFSETQ.

The J gene is TRBJ2-7, the V gene TRBV18, with D possibly being TRBD2 (6 bases). V gave up 4 bases and J gave up 2 bases, with 12 bases separating them. This CDR3 contains 14 residues. Germline CDR1 and CDR2: KGHSH and LQKENI. The DNA of the CDR3 is TGTGCCAGCTCACGGGACTTTCTCGCCTACGAGCAGTACTTC. Translation gives CASSRDFLAYEQYF.

The chain has TRBV6-1 and TRBJ1-6; D possibly corresponds to TRBD1 (6 bases). This CDR3 is built from 15 residues. Germline V gene sequence: CDR1 MNHNS, CDR2 SASEGT. V dropped 8 bases and J dropped 5 bases, with 16 bases sitting between them. The CDR3 loop reads CASESPRGNNSPLHF. In nucleotides, the CDR3 is TGTGCCAGCGAGTCCCCCAGGGGAAATAATTCACCCCTCCACTTT.

CDR3 nucleotides: TGTGCCAGCTCCCAAGGGGAAGGTCAGCCCCAGCATTTT. Protein product: CASSQGEGQPQHF. The chain is built from TRBV18 and TRBJ1-5, with D perhaps TRBD1 (5 bases). Germline CDR1 reads KGHSH; CDR2 reads LQKENI. This CDR3 is built from 13 residues. V shed 6 bases and J shed 6 bases, with 12 bases lying between them.

The gene calls are TRBV9 and TRBJ2-1, with 14 bases fitting TRBD2. From germline, CDR1 is SGDLS and CDR2 YYNGEE. The CDR3 has 16 residues. V trimming: 3 bases; J trimming: 10 bases; junction bases outside the gene matches: 9. The CDR3 protein is CASSEGGLAGVGEQFF. In DNA, the CDR3 is TGTGCCAGCAGCGAGGGGGGACTAGCGGGAGTCGGGGAGCAGTTCTTC.

The rearrangement uses TRBV9 and TRBJ1-1; 8 bases are shared with TRBD1. Germline CDR1 is SGDLS and CDR2 is YYNGEE. The CDR3 extends over 17 amino acids. The V segment lost 0 bases and the J segment 0 bases; nucleotides outside the gene matches: 7. CDR3 coding DNA: TGTGCCAGCAGCGTAGGTCCCGGGACAGGCTTGAACACTGAAGCTTTCTTT. It codes for CASSVGPGTGLNTEAFF. The full variable domain, its missing parts supplied by reference TRBV9 and TRBJ1-1, is DSGVTQTPKHLITATGQRVTLRCSPRSGDLSVYWYQQSLDQGLQFLIQYYNGEERAKGNILERFSAQQFPDLHSELNLSSLELGDSALYFCASSVGPGTGLNTEAFFGQGTRLTVV.

The J gene is TRBJ2-7, the V gene TRBV27; 7 bases map to TRBD1. Germline V gene data show CDR1 as MNHEY and CDR2 as SMNVEV (reference sequence). CDR3 length equals 15 residues. V gave up 10 bases and J gave up 2 bases; unmatched junction bases: 14. The CDR3 DNA reads TGTGCCACAAGAATGGTGGGACAGAGAGCCTACGAGCAGTACTTC. It encodes CATRMVGQRAYEQYF.

CDR3 DNA: TGTGCCAGCAGCTTAGTTCTAGCGGGAGGGATTGGGGCCAAAAACATTCAGTACTTC. As protein: CASSLVLAGGIGAKNIQYF. The V call is TRBV7-8, the J call TRBJ2-4; 12 bases fit TRBD2. The trim removed 1 base at V and 1 base at J, leaving 8 bases unmatched. The length of the CDR3 is 19 residues. Germline V lookup: CDR1 SGHVS, CDR2 FQNEAQ.

The V gene is TRBV28, the J gene TRBJ2-4, with D possibly TRBD2 on 6 matching bases. This CDR3 has 12 residues. Trimming removed 6 bases from V and 10 bases from J, with 13 bases in between. The germline CDR1 and CDR2 sequences are MDHEN and SYDVKM. CDR3 bases: TGTGCCAGCAGCCGCGGGGTCGCAATTCAGTACTTC. Translated, it gives CASSRGVAIQYF.

The chain uses TRBV18 and TRBJ1-2, with D possibly TRBD1 on 5 matching bases. CDR1 and CDR2 from the germline V gene are KGHSH and LQKENI. V lost 6 bases to trimming and J lost 4 bases, with 15 bases between them. CDR3 size: 14 residues. As DNA, the CDR3 is TGTGCCAGCTCCACCGGTACAGGCCGCTATGGCTACACCTTC. Residues: CASSTGTGRYGYTF.

V and J are TRBV6-1 and TRBJ2-3; 12 bases agree with TRBD2. Germline lookup yields CDR1 MNHNS and CDR2 SASEGT. The V gene end was trimmed by 3 bases and the J gene end by 4 bases; junction bases not matched to a gene: 5. The CDR3 covers 16 residues. The CDR3 here is CASSDLAGGPADTQYF. CDR3 coding DNA: TGTGCCAGCAGTGACCTAGCGGGAGGGCCCGCAGATACGCAGTATTTT.

CDR3: CASTPRRQGPVEVQYF. For the CDR3, the DNA is TGTGCCAGCACTCCCCGGAGACAGGGTCCGGTTGAGGTTCAGTACTTC. This rearrangement joins TRBV28 to TRBJ2-4; 7 bases map to TRBD1. This CDR3 is 16 amino acids long. CDR1 and CDR2 from the germline V gene are MDHEN and SYDVKM. V trimming: 7 bases; J trimming: 11 bases; junction bases outside the gene matches: 20.

V gene TRBV9 combines with J gene TRBJ2-1; D perhaps matches TRBD2 (5 bases). Germline V gene data show CDR1 as SGDLS and CDR2 as YYNGEE. This CDR3 comprises 13 residues. V dropped 4 bases and J dropped 4 bases, with 9 bases sitting between them. The CDR3 coding sequence is TGTGCCAGCAGCCCCCCGGGGTACAATGAGCAGTTCTTC. Its protein product is CASSPPGYNEQFF.

The V call is TRBV5-6, the J call TRBJ2-1; D is unclear. Germline assignment: CDR1 SGHDT and CDR2 YYEEEE. Trimming took off 4 bases at V and 9 bases at J, with 11 bases between the two ends. This CDR3 has 12 residues. The CDR3 nucleotides read TGTGCCAGCAGCCCGCAGAGCGCTGAGCAGTTCTTC. Translation: CASSPQSAEQFF.

The chain carries TRBV10-1 and TRBJ2-5; 14 bases agree with TRBD2. Germline-derived CDR1 and CDR2 are WNHNN and SYGVQD (reference sequence). CDR3 length: 16 amino acids. The junction had 6 bases not matched to a gene; V was cut back by 4 bases and J by 5 bases. In nucleotides, the CDR3 is TGCGCCAGCAGTGCGGGACTAGCGGGAGACGGTGAGACCCAGTACTTC. Encoded protein: CASSAGLAGDGETQYF.

The CDR3: CASNLAGGYNEQFF. Written as DNA, the CDR3 is TGTGCCAGCAACCTAGCGGGAGGGTACAATGAGCAGTTCTTC. The chain uses TRBV9 and TRBJ2-1; 12 bases align to TRBD2. From germline, CDR1 is SGDLS and CDR2 YYNGEE. With 6 bases clipped from V and 4 bases from J, the junction kept 2 bases outside the gene matches. This CDR3 spans 14 amino acids.

The J gene is TRBJ2-3, the V gene TRBV5-1; 7 nucleotides match TRBD2. The germline gives CDR1 SGHRS, CDR2 YFSETQ. The CDR3 spans 11 residues. Germline trimming cut 7 bases from V and 10 bases from J; bases unmatched to any gene: 6. CDR3 sequence reads: CASWEGGAQYF. For the CDR3, the DNA is TGCGCCAGCTGGGAGGGAGGGGCGCAGTATTTT.

The chain uses TRBV9 and TRBJ2-7; 8 bases align to TRBD2. This CDR3 is 12 amino acids long. The V segment lost 4 bases and the J segment 5 bases; nucleotides outside the gene matches: 2. Germline V lookup: CDR1 SGDLS, CDR2 YYNGEE. The DNA of the CDR3 is TGTGCCAGCAGCCACGGGGGGGACGAGCAGTACTTC. This gives the protein CASSHGGDEQYF. The variable domain in full, with the rest retrieved from reference TRBV9 and TRBJ2-7, is DSGVTQTPKHLITATGQRVTLRCSPRSGDLSVYWYQQSLDQGLQFLIQYYNGEERAKGNILERFSAQQFPDLHSELNLSSLELGDSALYFCASSHGGDEQYFGPGTRLTVT.

V is TRBV11-3 and J is TRBJ1-3; 9 positions match TRBD1. The CDR3 length is 16 residues. V gave up 5 bases and J gave up 2 bases; unmatched junction bases: 7. The germline V gene encodes CDR1 SGHNT and CDR2 YENEEA. This CDR3 reads CASSNTGTGTGNTIYF. CDR3 DNA sequence: TGTGCCAGCAGCAATACCGGGACAGGGACTGGAAACACCATATATTTT.

The chain joins TRBV19 to TRBJ1-1, with TRBD1 matching 9 bases. Trimming removed 6 bases from V and 4 bases from J; junction bases left unmatched: 6. The CDR3 is 14 amino acids. Germline lookup yields CDR1 LNHDA and CDR2 SQIVND (reference sequence). The CDR3 sequence is CASSGDRASTEAFF. The DNA for the CDR3 is TGTGCCAGTAGCGGGGACAGGGCGAGCACTGAAGCTTTCTTT.

The chain combines TRBV9 with TRBJ2-1; 7 bases match TRBD2. Germline V gene data show CDR1 as SGDLS and CDR2 as YYNGEE. V shed 2 bases, J shed 6 bases, and the junction held 8 bases outside the gene matches. The CDR3 extends over 15 amino acids. CDR3 sequence (DNA): TGTGCCAGCAGCGTCATTCAGCGGGGAGGCAATGAGCAGTTCTTC. Its translation: CASSVIQRGGNEQFF.